This T cell receptor (beta chain) was documented in a study of blood T cell repertoires in COVID-19. Study overall: COVID-19 samples collected from the United States, Italy and Spain covered acute and convalescent phases. Sources were T cells, B-cell-depleted T cells, or PBMCs; the material itself was cDNA or gDNA.

This CDR3 region has 13 residues. CDR1 and CDR2 from the germline V gene are LGHDT and YNNKEL (reference sequence). Between the trimmed V and J ends, which lost 2 bases and 5 bases, there was a span of 9 bases. In the original processing: Reference gene primer amplification gave estimated nucleated cell counts. Clones were read by immunoSEQ multiplex PCR, and TCRdb kept only the in-frame ones, dropping some. Clone size and the V and J calls come from that table; the DNA yielded D and trimming. This sample has around 80,000 clones, with around 82% found just once. Of note for this clone: The same CDR3 also results from other DNA sequences found in this sample.

This receptor was taken from a man aged 55 to 69 with acute or convalescent COVID-19. The rearrangement links TRBV3-1 (or the pseudogene TRBV3-2) to TRBJ2-5, with a tentative D call TRBD2 (6 bases). The specimen was peripheral blood. The CDR3 bases are TGTGCCAGCAGCCAATCAGGAGGGGAGACCCAGTACTTC. Translated: CASSQSGGETQYF.